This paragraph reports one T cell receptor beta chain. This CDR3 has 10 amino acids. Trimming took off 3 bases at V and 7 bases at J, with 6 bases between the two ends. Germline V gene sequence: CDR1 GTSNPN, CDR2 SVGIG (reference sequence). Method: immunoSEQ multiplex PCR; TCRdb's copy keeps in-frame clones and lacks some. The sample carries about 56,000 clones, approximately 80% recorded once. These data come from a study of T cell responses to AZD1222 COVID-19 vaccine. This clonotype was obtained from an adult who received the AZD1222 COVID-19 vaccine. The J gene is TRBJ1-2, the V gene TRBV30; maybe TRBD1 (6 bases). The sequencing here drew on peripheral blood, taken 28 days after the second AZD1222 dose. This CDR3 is CAWSRGGYTF. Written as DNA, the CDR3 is TGTGCCTGGAGCAGGGGTGGCTACACCTTC.